This T cell receptor (beta chain) was sequenced in a study of blood T cell repertoires in COVID-19. The overall study: The cDNA or gDNA used as material had been derived from T cells, B-cell-depleted T cells, or PBMCs.

Methods used by the authors: Nucleated cell counts were estimated from reference gene primer amplification. The assay was immunoSEQ multiplex PCR, and TCRdb's table has in-frame clones only and misses some. Clonal size and the V and J genes are those of that table, whereas D and trimming came from the DNA. The table has fewer than 300,000 clones, approximately 90% seen once; the top ten hold 1.1%. Recovered status in Cohort 3 required two negative PCRs, clearance, or symptom resolution. CDR1 is LNHDA, CDR2 SQIVND, per germline (reference sequence). The CDR3 length is 17 residues. Trimming shortened V by 3 bases and J by 3 bases, and 18 bases separated the two germline ends.

The TCR sequence derives from a woman in her 30s who had recovered from COVID-19. The sequencing input was PBMCs or T cells enriched from blood (not recorded which). The rearrangement links TRBV19 to TRBJ2-1, with a tentative D call TRBD2 (5 bases). CDR3 nucleotide sequence: TGTGCCAGTAGTATCAGAGGGCGGCCGGAATTCTACAATGAGCAGTTCTTC. Translation: CASSIRGRPEFYNEQFF.